The source of this TCR beta chain is a study of CD4+ T cells in melanoma. Assay: immunoSEQ multiplex PCR; the TCRdb copy retains only in-frame clones and omits some. The data contain about 9,900 clones, roughly two thirds of them singletons. This CDR3 has 15 residues. Trimming shortened V by 2 bases and J by 1 base, and 11 bases separated the two germline ends. Source material: cells from a culture (not recorded whether cultured in vitro). The receptor comes from a human donor with melanoma. V gene TRBV6-7 combines with J gene TRBJ1-1, with no clear D. TRBV6-7 is an ORF, and what it does is uncertain. The chain's CDR3 is CASSYRANTNTEAFF. The CDR3 nucleotides read TGTGCCAGCAGTTACCGCGCAAATACGAACACTGAAGCTTTCTTT.